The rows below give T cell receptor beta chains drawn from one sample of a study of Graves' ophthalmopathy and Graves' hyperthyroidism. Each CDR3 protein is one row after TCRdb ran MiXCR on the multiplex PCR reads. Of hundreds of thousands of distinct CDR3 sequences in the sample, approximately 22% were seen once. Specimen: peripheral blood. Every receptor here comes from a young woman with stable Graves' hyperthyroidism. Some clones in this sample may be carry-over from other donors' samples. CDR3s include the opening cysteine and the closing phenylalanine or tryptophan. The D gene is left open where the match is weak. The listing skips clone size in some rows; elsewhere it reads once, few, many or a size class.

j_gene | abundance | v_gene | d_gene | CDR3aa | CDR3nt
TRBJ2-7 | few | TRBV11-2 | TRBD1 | CASSISQGDEQYF | TGTGCCAGCAGCATTTCACAGGGGGACGAGCAGTACTTC
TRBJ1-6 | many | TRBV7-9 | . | CASSPWAGGKHSPLHF | TGTGCCAGCAGCCCCTGGGCGGGGGGCAAGCATTCACCCCTCCACTTT
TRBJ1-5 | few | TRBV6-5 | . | CASSYGGDGQPQHF | TGTGCCAGCAGTTACGGGGGGGACGGTCAGCCCCAGCATTTT
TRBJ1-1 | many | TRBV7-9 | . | CASSLEDSTEAFF | TGTGCCAGCAGCTTAGAGGACAGCACTGAAGCTTTCTTT
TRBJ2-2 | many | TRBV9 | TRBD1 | CASSGTGELNTGELFF | TGTGCCAGCAGTGGGACAGGGGAGCTAAACACCGGGGAGCTGTTTTTT
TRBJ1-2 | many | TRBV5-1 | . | CASSIRQDYGYTF | TGCGCCAGCAGCATTCGACAAGACTATGGCTACACCTTC
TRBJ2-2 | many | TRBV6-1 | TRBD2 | CASSLGLAGGPTGELFF | TGTGCCAGCAGCCTCGGACTAGCGGGGGGACCCACCGGGGAGCTGTTTTTT
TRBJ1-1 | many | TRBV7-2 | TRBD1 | CASSWTGDANTEAFF | TGTGCCAGCAGCTGGACAGGGGACGCGAACACTGAAGCTTTCTTT
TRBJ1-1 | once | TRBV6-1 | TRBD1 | CASSSYRGGSEAFF | TGTGCCAGCAGCTCCTACAGGGGTGGATCTGAAGCTTTCTTT
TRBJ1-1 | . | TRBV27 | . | CASSSSLGNTEAFF | TGTGCCAGCAGTTCATCGTTGGGGAACACTGAAGCTTTCTTT
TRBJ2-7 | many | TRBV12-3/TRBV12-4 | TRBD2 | CASSFLGGSTYEQYF | TGTGCCAGCAGTTTCCTGGGAGGGAGTACCTACGAGCAGTACTTC
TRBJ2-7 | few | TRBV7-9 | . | CASSPPQSLGEQYF | TGTGCCAGCAGCCCCCCTCAGAGTCTGGGCGAGCAGTACTTC
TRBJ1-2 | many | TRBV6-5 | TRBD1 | CASSYGRDSNYGYTF | TGTGCCAGCAGTTACGGGCGGGACAGTAACTATGGCTACACCTTC
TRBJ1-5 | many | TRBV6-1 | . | CASTTGLGQPQHF | TGTGCCAGTACCACAGGGTTAGGGCAGCCCCAGCATTTT
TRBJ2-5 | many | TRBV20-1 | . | CSAQEAVRGQETQYF | TGCAGTGCCCAGGAGGCGGTTAGGGGACAAGAGACCCAGTACTTC
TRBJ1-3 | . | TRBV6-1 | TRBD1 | CASKPGQGYSGNTIYF | TGTGCCAGCAAGCCGGGACAGGGTTACTCTGGAAACACCATATATTTT
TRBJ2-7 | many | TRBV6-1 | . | CASTVGTRYEQYF | TGTGCCAGCACAGTGGGGACCCGGTACGAGCAGTACTTC
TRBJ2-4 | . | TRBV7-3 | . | CASSLDLRDPDIQYF | TGTGCCAGCAGCTTAGATTTGAGGGATCCGGACATTCAGTACTTC
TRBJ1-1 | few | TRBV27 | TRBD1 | CASSTGTGEAFF | TGTGCCAGCAGTACCGGGACAGGTGAAGCTTTCTTT
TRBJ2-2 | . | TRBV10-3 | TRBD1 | CAIGRQGKSGELFF | TGTGCCATCGGTCGACAGGGGAAAAGCGGGGAGCTGTTTTTT
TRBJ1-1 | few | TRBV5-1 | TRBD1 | CASSSGGQGGNTEALF | TGCGCCAGCAGCTCGGGCGGCCAGGGGGGGAACACTGAAGCTCTCTTT
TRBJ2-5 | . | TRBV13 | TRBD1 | CASGSGTGTQETQYF | TGTGCCAGCGGATCCGGGACAGGGACACAAGAGACCCAGTACTTC
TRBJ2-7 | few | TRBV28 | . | CASSSPVEQYF | TGTGCCAGCAGTTCCCCTGTAGAGCAGTACTTC
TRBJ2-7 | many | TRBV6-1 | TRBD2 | CASSQGTSVGNEQYF | TGTGCCAGCAGTCAAGGGACTAGCGTAGGGAACGAGCAGTACTTC
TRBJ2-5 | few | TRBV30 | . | CAWSVRFVETQYF | TGTGCCTGGAGTGTTCGGTTCGTGGAGACCCAGTACTTC
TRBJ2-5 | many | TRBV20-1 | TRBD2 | CSAWAGGPQETQYF | TGCAGTGCTTGGGCGGGAGGCCCCCAAGAGACCCAGTACTTC
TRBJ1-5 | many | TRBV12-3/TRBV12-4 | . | CASSSNGNQPQHF | TGTGCCAGCAGTTCCAATGGCAATCAGCCCCAGCATTTT
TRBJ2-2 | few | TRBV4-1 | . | CASSQDYGTRGTGELFF | TGCGCCAGCAGCCAAGACTACGGGACAAGAGGGACCGGGGAGCTGTTTTTT
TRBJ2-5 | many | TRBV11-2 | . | CASSLFRAGPQETQYF | TGTGCCAGCAGCTTATTTAGAGCCGGGCCCCAAGAGACCCAGTACTTC
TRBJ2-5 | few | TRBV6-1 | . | CASSEVASGETQYF | TGTGCCAGCAGTGAAGTGGCTAGTGGGGAGACCCAGTACTTC
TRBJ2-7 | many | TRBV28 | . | CASSLWPGGAYEQYF | TGTGCCAGCAGTTTATGGCCCGGTGGGGCCTACGAGCAGTACTTC
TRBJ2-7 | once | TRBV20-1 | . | CSAIRGVHEQYF | TGCAGTGCTATTAGGGGAGTCCACGAGCAGTACTTC
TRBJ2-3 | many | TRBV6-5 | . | CASSYSASADTQYF | TGTGCCAGCAGTTACTCGGCTAGTGCAGATACGCAGTATTTT
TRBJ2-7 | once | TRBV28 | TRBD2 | CASSPWARLAETNEQYF | TGTGCCAGCAGCCCGTGGGCGAGGCTAGCGGAGACAAACGAGCAGTACTTC
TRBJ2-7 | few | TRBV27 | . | CASSLSVTGFEQYF | TGTGCCAGCAGTTTATCGGTTACAGGGTTCGAGCAGTACTTC
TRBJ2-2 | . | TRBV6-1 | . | CATGADNTGELFF | TGTGCCACCGGGGCCGACAACACCGGGGAGCTGTTTTTT
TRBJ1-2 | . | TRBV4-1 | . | CASSQERSGRYGYTF | TGCGCCAGCAGCCAAGAAAGATCTGGGCGCTATGGCTACACCTTC
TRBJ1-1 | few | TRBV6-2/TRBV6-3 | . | CASSYLGPSGYAEAFF | TGTGCCAGCAGTTACTTAGGCCCATCCGGTTACGCTGAAGCTTTCTTT
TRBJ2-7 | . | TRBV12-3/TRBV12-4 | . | CASSRSTAYEQYF | TGTGCCAGCAGCCGATCGACAGCCTACGAGCAGTACTTC
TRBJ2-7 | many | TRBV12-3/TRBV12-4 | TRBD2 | CASSFQAGGLPYEQYF | TGTGCCAGCAGTTTTCAAGCGGGGGGGCTTCCCTACGAGCAGTACTTC
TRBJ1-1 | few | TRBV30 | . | CAWSVSPMNTEAFF | TGTGCCTGGAGTGTTTCCCCGATGAACACTGAAGCTTTCTTT
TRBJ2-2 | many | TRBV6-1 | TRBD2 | CASSPPGRGAAGELFF | TGTGCCAGCAGCCCACCGGGGCGGGGGGCCGCCGGGGAGCTGTTTTTT
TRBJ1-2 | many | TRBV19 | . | CASSIKTITFSGYTF | TGTGCCAGTAGTATTAAGACGATCACTTTCTCTGGCTACACCTTC
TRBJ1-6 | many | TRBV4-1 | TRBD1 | CASSQGPTGSNSPLHF | TGCGCCAGCAGCCAAGGGCCGACAGGGAGTAATTCACCCCTCCACTTT
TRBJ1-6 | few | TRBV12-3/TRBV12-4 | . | CASSLRSRVSPLHF | TGTGCCAGCAGTTTACGATCGAGGGTATCACCCCTCCACTTT